The source of this TCR beta chain is a study of T cells in Graves' hyperthyroidism and ophthalmopathy. As for the study in general: Peripheral blood sampling occurred at initial diagnosis, before any treatment. Study-wide results and caveats: Peripheral blood also featured most of the thyroid clonotypes expanded above 0.001.

The authors obtained PBMCs from about 9.5 ml of fresh peripheral blood. Amplification of TCR beta CDR3 regions was performed using RNA transcripts as template. TCR CDR3 underwent first-round RT-PCR with the HTBI primer set. TCRdb reprocessed the multiplex PCR reads via MiXCR and lists one record per CDR3 protein. The sample contains roughly 400,000 distinct CDR3 sequences, over 12% of which appear only once. The length of the CDR3 is 13 residues. Per germline, CDR1 ENHRY and CDR2 SYGVKD. Trimming removed 7 bases from V and 4 bases from J, with 11 bases in between. A note on this clonotype: Antigen: not known. Being one base from a much bigger clone, this may be a read error.

Specimen: blood. The clonotype originates from a man aged 50-60 years with Graves' ophthalmopathy. The chain links TRBV10-3 to TRBJ1-5, with D maybe TRBD1 (6 bases). This chain's CDR3 is CAINRELNQPQHF. In DNA, the CDR3 is TGTGCCATCAACAGGGAGCTTAATCAGCCCCAGCATTTT.